Sequencing of this TCR beta chain was carried out in a study of neurological immune-mediated disorders. Study-wide findings and caveats: Private repertoires in all groups were suggested, as expanded clones shared no CDR3 amino acid sequences across subjects. The greatest TCR clonal expansion appeared in HTLV-1-associated myelopathy and the smallest, falling below healthy controls, in multiple sclerosis.

In its sample, this clonotype was seen many times. What it binds is unknown. The germline V gene has CDR1 MNHEY and CDR2 SVGAGI. V lost 2 bases and J lost 6, with 2 bases in between. This CDR3 contains 11 residues. A 10-nucleotide random UMI tagged transcripts in template-switch 5'RACE cDNA synthesis. From 15-18 subjects, every sequencing run obtained over 180 million TCR-beta sequences. TCRdb recomputed calls from the 5' RACE reads with MiXCR, one row per CDR3 protein. The sample yields about 84,000 distinct CDR3 sequences, 10% seen once. The sequence was collected from a man in his forties or fifties in good health. Material for sequencing was PBMCs. The chain carries TRBV6-5 and TRBJ2-1; D gene unclear. This chain's CDR3 is CASSYLNEQFF. The CDR3 DNA reads as TGTGCCAGCAGTTACCTCAATGAGCAGTTCTTC.